This is a list of T cell receptor beta chains from one sample in a study of blood T cell repertoires in COVID-19. Profiling relied on immunoSEQ multiplex PCR, and the TCRdb table lists in-frame clones only, not all of them. Of about 390,000 clones listed, around nine tenths are singletons. Material for sequencing was PBMCs or T cells enriched from blood (not recorded which). Source of these receptors: a woman aged 50 to 65 who had recovered from COVID-19. The CDR3 runs from the conserved cysteine through the conserved F or W. A D gene is named only where the DNA matches it firmly. The size of a clone is reported for some rows only, either as once, few or many, or as a class for expanded clones.

>TRBV10-3|NA|NA|TRBJ1-2
TGTGCCATCAGTCTCCTACAGGGTATTAACTATGGCTACACCTTC
CAISLLQGINYGYTF
>TRBV18|NA|NA|TRBJ1-6
TGTGCCAGCTCACCAAGTGGGCCACCGACCTATAATTCACCCCTCCACTTT
CASSPSGPPTYNSPLHF
>TRBV7-9|NA|NA|TRBJ1-1
TGTGCCAGCAGCAGAGAGCTTCTGAACACTGAAGCTTTCTTT
CASSRELLNTEAFF
>TRBV27|NA|TRBD2|TRBJ2-1
TGTGCCAGCAGTTTAAACGGGGGGTTGTACAATGAGCAGTTCTTC
CASSLNGGLYNEQFF
>TRBV5-1|NA|TRBD1|TRBJ1-2
TGCGCCAGCAGCTACTTACAGGGGGCTCACGGAGATGGCTACACCTTC
CASSYLQGAHGDGYTF
>TRBV11-2|NA|TRBD2|TRBJ2-2
TGTGCCAGCAGCCATTCCTGGACTAGCGCTGACACCGGGGAGCTGTTTTTT
CASSHSWTSADTGELFF
>TRBV7-2|NA|TRBD2|TRBJ2-2
TGTGCCAGCTTTCGCGGGGGGGCTTCTACTGGGGAGCTGTTTTTT
CASFRGGASTGELFF
>TRBV7-2|NA|TRBD2|TRBJ2-1
TGTGCCAGCAGCCAGTCGGGACTAGCGGGGGGGCCTGAGCAGTTCTTC
CASSQSGLAGGPEQFF
>TRBV2|NA|NA|TRBJ1-1
TGTGCCAGCAGTGAAGGGGGAGGCACTGAAGCTTTCTTT
CASSEGGGTEAFF
>TRBV11-2|NA|TRBD2|TRBJ2-3
TGTGCCAGCAGCTCCGGGACTAGCGGGGGGAGCGATACGCAGTATTTT
CASSSGTSGGSDTQYF
>TRBV18|NA|NA|TRBJ1-2
TGTGCCAGCTCAGCCACCGGGAGACCAAGAACGTATGGCTACACCTTC
CASSATGRPRTYGYTF
>TRBV5-1|NA|TRBD1|TRBJ2-5
TGCGCCAGCACCTTGGGTTCCGGGACAGGGTATCAAGAGACCCAGTACTTC
CASTLGSGTGYQETQYF
>TRBV19|once|TRBD1|TRBJ1-5
TGTGCCAGCGGGGGACAGGGGGCGGTGAGCAATCAGCCCCAGCATTTT
CASGGQGAVSNQPQHF
>TRBV18|once|TRBD1|TRBJ1-3
TGTGCCAGCTCACCGCGACAGGGGGAAACCTCTGGAAACACCATATATTTT
CASSPRQGETSGNTIYF
>TRBV7-9|NA|NA|TRBJ1-2
TGTGCCAGCAGCTTCCCAGGGCTTTATGGCTACACCTTC
CASSFPGLYGYTF
>TRBV9|NA|NA|TRBJ1-1
TGTGCCAGCAGCGCACAGGGTAATATGAACACTGAAGCTTTCTTT
CASSAQGNMNTEAFF
>TRBV3-1/TRBV3-2|NA|NA|TRBJ1-4
TGTGCCAGCAGCCGCCTGAGTCGGGGGGCGAAAGAAAAACTGTTTTTT
CASSRLSRGAKEKLFF
>TRBV2|few|NA|TRBJ1-4
TGTGCCAGCAGTCGGGAATTTAGTGAAAAACTGTTTTTT
CASSREFSEKLFF
>TRBV5-4|few|TRBD1|TRBJ2-5
TGTGCCAGCAGCCCCACCCTCGGACAGGGGGAGACCCAGTACTTC
CASSPTLGQGETQYF
>TRBV4-3|NA|NA|TRBJ1-1
TGCGCCAGCAGCCAAGACGGGGAGACTGAAGCTTTCTTT
CASSQDGETEAFF
>TRBV7-2|NA|TRBD1|TRBJ1-1
TGTGCCAGCAGTAGGGACAGGGGGTCCACTGAAGCTTTCTTT
CASSRDRGSTEAFF
>TRBV28|NA|TRBD1|TRBJ2-2
TGTGCCAGCAGTGTGGGACAGGGGTCCGGGGAGCTGTTTTTT
CASSVGQGSGELFF
>TRBV5-1|NA|TRBD1|TRBJ1-1
TGCGCCAGCAGCTTGAGTGCGGGACAGAGGAACACTGAAGCTTTCTTT
CASSLSAGQRNTEAFF
>TRBV20-1|NA|NA|TRBJ2-4
TGCAGTGCTAGACAGGGAAACATTCAGTACTTC
CSARQGNIQYF
>TRBV28|once|NA|TRBJ1-5
TGTGCCAGCCGACGGGGGGGCGAGGGTCAGCCCCAGCATTTT
CASRRGGEGQPQHF
>TRBV5-1|NA|NA|TRBJ2-3
TGCGCCAGCAGCCCTGAGGTCGTGGGCACAGATACGCAGTATTTT
CASSPEVVGTDTQYF
>TRBV7-2|NA|NA|TRBJ1-5
TGTGCCAGCAGCCGAGCCGGTCAGCCCCAGCATTTT
CASSRAGQPQHF
>TRBV5-1|few|NA|TRBJ1-4
TGCGCCAGCAGCTTGAGCGGCAGTGCAACTAATGAAAAACTGTTTTTT
CASSLSGSATNEKLFF
>TRBV9|NA|TRBD1|TRBJ1-1
TGTGCCAGCAGCCAACTAAGTCCAGGGGGAGCTTTCTTT
CASSQLSPGGAFF
>TRBV6-5|NA|NA|TRBJ2-7
TGTGCCAGCTCCCTCTGTTTGAGGTGCGAGCAGTACTTC
CASSLCLRCEQYF
>TRBV30|NA|NA|TRBJ2-1
TGTGCCTGGATGGGCGGGGAGAGCTCCTACAATGAGCAGTTCTTC
CAWMGGESSYNEQFF
>TRBV27|NA|TRBD2|TRBJ2-1
TGTGCCAGCAGTGCGGGCGGGGGGTCGCCTAGCTCCTACAATGAGCAGTTCTTC
CASSAGGGSPSSYNEQFF
>TRBV5-8|NA|TRBD1|TRBJ1-2
TGTGCCAGCAGCTTGGTAGGGACAGGGGGAAGTGGCTACACCTTC
CASSLVGTGGSGYTF
>TRBV27|NA|TRBD1|TRBJ2-2
TGTGCCAGCAGTGGGACAGGGGCCGCCGGGGAGCTGTTTTTT
CASSGTGAAGELFF
>TRBV30|NA|TRBD1|TRBJ1-6
TGTGCCTGGACTGTAAAGGGGGCCAGTATTTCACCCCTCCACTTT
CAWTVKGASISPLHF
>TRBV11-2|few|NA|TRBJ1-2
TGTGCCAGCAGCTTCATACAGGGAAAGGACTATGGCTACACCTTC
CASSFIQGKDYGYTF
>TRBV11-2|NA|NA|TRBJ2-3
TGTGCCAGCAGCTTAGATCTGACTTTACGAGGCACAGATACGCAGTATTTT
CASSLDLTLRGTDTQYF
>TRBV2|NA|NA|TRBJ2-1
TGTGCCAGCAGTGGGGCTTTCTCCTACAATGAGCAGTTCTTC
CASSGAFSYNEQFF
>TRBV9|NA|TRBD1|TRBJ1-5
TGTGCCAGCTCTCTCGGGACAGGCAATCAGCCCCAGCATTTT
CASSLGTGNQPQHF
>TRBV2|NA|TRBD1|TRBJ1-2
TGTGCCAGCAGTGGACAGGGGGACTATGGCTACACCTTC
CASSGQGDYGYTF
>TRBV6-5|NA|NA|TRBJ2-1
TGTGCCGGCAGTAGGGGAATTTACAATGAGCAGTTCTTC
CAGSRGIYNEQFF